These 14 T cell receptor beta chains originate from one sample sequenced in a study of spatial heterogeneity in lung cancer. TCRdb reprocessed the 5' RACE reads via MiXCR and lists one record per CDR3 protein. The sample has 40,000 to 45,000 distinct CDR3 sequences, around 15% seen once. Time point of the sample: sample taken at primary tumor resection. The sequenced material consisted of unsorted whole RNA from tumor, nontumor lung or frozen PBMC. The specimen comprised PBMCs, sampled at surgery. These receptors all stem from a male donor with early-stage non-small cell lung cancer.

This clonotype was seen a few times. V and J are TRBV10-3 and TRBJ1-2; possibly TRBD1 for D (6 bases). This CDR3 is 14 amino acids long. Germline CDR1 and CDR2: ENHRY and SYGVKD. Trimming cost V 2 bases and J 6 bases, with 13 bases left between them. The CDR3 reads CAISEGTRINGYTF. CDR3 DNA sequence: TGTGCCATCAGTGAGGGGACACGGATTAATGGCTACACCTTC.

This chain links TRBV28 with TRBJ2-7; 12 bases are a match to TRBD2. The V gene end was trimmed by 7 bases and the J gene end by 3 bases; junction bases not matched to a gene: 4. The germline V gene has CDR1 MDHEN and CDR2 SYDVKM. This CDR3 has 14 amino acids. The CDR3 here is CASIRTSGIYEQYF. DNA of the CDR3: TGTGCCAGCATTAGGACTAGCGGGATCTACGAGCAGTACTTC.

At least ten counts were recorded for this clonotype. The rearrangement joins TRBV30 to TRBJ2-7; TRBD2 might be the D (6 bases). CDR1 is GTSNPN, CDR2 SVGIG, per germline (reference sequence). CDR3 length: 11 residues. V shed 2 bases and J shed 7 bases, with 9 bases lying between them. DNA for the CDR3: TGTGCCTGGAGTAGGAGGGGAGAGCAGTACTTC. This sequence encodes CAWSRRGEQYF.

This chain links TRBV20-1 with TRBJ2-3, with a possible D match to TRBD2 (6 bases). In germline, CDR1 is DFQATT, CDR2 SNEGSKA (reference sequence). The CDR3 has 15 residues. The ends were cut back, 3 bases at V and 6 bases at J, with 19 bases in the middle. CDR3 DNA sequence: TGCAGTGCTAGTGAGACCGGGACTTCGTGGGATACGCAGTATTTT. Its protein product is CSASETGTSWDTQYF.

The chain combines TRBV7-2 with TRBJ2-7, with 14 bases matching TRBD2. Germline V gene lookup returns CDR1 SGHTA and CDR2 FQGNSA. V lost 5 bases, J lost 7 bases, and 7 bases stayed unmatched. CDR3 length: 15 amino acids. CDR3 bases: TGTGCCAGCAGCGAACGACTAGCGGGGGGGCCTGAGCAGTACTTC. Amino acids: CASSERLAGGPEQYF.

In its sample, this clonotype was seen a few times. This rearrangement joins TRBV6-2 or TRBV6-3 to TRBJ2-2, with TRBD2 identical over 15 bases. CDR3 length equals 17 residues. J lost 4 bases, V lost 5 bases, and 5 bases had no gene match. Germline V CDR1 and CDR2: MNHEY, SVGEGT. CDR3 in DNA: TGTGCCAGCAGTGCCGGGACTAGCGGGGGGCCCACCGGGGAGCTGTTTTTT. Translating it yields CASSAGTSGGPTGELFF.

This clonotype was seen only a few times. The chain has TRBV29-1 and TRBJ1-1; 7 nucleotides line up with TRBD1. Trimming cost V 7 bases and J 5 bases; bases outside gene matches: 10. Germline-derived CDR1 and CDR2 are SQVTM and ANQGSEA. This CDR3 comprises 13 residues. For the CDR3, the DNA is TGCAGCGCAGGACAGGAGACAAGGACTGAAGCTTTCTTT. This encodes CSAGQETRTEAFF.

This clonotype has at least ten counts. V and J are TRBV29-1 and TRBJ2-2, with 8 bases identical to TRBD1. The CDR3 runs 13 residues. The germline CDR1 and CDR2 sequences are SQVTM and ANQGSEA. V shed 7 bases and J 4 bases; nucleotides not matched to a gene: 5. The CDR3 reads CSAITGGTGELFF. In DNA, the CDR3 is TGCAGCGCTATCACAGGGGGCACCGGGGAGCTGTTTTTT.

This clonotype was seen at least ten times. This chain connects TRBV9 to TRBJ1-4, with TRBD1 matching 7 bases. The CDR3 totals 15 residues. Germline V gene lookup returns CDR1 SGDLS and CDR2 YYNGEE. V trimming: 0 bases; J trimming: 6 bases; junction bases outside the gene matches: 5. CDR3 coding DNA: TGTGCCAGCAGCGTAGATGGCAGGGGGGATGAAAAACTGTTTTTT. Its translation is CASSVDGRGDEKLFF.

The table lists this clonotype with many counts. The CDR3 reads CSAKRDRRSQQYF. The CDR3 DNA reads as TGCAGTGCTAAAAGGGACCGACGGTCCCAGCAGTACTTC. The rearrangement joins TRBV20-1 to TRBJ2-7; D may correspond to TRBD1 or TRBD2 (5 bases each). CDR1 and CDR2 from the germline V gene are DFQATT and SNEGSKA (reference sequence). V was pared by 4 bases and J by 8 bases, with 18 bases between. The CDR3 has 13 residues.

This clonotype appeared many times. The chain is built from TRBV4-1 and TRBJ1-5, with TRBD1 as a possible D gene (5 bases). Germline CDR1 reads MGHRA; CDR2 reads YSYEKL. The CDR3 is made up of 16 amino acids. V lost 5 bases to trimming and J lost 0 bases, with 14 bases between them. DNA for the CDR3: TGCGCCAGCAGCAAAGGGGCAGGGTATAGCAATCAGCCCCAGCATTTT. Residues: CASSKGAGYSNQPQHF.

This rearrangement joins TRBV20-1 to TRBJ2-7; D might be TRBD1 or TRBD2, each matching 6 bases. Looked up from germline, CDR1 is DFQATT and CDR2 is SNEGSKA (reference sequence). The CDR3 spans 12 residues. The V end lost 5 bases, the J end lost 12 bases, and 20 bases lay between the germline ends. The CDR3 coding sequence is TGCAGTGCTGAGCTTTTAGGGGGACTGATGTACTTC. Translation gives CSAELLGGLMYF.

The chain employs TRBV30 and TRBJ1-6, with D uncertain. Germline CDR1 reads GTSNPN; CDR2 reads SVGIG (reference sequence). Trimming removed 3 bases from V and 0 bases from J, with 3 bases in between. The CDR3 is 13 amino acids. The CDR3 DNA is TGTGCCTGGAGGGGCTCCTATAATTCACCCCTCCACTTT. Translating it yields CAWRGSYNSPLHF.

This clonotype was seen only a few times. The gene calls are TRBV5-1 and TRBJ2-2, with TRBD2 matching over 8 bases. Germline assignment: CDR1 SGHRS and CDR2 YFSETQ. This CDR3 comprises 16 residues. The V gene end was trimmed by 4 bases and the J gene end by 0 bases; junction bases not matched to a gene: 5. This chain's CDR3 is CASSAPGLANTGELFF. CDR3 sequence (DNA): TGCGCCAGCAGCGCTCCGGGACTAGCGAACACCGGGGAGCTGTTTTTT.